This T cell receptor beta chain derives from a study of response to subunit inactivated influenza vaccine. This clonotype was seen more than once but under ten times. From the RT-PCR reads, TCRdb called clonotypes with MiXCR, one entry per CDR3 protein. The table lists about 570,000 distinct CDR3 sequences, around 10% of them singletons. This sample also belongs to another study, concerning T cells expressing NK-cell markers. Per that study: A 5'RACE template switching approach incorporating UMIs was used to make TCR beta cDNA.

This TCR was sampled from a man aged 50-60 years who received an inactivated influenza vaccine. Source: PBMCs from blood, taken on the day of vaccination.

CDR3 coding DNA: TGCAGTGGTGAGCGGGAGGGCGTTAGAGAGACCCAGTACTTC. Translated: CSGEREGVRETQYF. The chain uses TRBV20-1 and TRBJ2-5, with TRBD2 identical over 10 bases. This CDR3 has 14 amino acids. V was clipped by 7 bases and J by 4 bases; unmatched bases: 9. In germline, CDR1 is DFQATT, CDR2 SNEGSKA (reference sequence).